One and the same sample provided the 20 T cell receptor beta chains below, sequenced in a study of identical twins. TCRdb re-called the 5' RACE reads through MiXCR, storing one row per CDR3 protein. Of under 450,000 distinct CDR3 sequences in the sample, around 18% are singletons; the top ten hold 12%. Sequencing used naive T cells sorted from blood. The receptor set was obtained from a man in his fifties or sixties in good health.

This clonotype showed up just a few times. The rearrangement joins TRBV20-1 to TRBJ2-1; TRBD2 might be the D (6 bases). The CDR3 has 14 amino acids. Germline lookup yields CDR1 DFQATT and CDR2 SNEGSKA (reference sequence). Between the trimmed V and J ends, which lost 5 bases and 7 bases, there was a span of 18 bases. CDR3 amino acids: CSAGSGTVRNEQFF. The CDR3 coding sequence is TGCAGTGCTGGGTCTGGGACTGTCCGGAATGAGCAGTTCTTC.

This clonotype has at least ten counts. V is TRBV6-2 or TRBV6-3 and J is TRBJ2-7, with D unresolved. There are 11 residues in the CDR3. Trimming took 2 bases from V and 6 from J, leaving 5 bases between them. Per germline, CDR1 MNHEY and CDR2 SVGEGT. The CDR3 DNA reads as TGTGCCAGCAGTTACCTGATCGAGCAGTACTTC. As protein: CASSYLIEQYF.

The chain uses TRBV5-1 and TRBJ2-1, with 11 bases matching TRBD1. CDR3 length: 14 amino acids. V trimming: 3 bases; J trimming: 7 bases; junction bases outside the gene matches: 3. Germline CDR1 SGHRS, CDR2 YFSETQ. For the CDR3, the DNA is TGCGCCAGCAGCTCGGACAGGGGGCATAATGAGCAGTTCTTC. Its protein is CASSSDRGHNEQFF.

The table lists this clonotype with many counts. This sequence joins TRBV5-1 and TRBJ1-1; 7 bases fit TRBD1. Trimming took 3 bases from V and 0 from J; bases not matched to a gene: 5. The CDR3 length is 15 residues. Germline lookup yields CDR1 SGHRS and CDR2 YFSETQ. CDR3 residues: CASSSTGQLNTEAFF. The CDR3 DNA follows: TGCGCCAGCAGCTCTACGGGACAGTTGAACACTGAAGCTTTCTTT.

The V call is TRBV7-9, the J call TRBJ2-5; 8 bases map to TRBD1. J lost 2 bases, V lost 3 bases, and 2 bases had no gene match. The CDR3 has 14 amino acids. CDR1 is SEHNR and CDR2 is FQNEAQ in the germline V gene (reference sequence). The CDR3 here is CASSFRTGQETQYF. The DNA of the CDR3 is TGTGCCAGCAGCTTCCGGACAGGGCAAGAGACCCAGTACTTC.

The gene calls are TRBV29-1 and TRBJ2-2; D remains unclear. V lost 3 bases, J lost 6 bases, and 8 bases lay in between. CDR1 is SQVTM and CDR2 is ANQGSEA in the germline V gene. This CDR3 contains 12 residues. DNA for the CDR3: TGCAGCGTTGAGCACCTACCCGGGGAGCTGTTTTTT. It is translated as CSVEHLPGELFF.

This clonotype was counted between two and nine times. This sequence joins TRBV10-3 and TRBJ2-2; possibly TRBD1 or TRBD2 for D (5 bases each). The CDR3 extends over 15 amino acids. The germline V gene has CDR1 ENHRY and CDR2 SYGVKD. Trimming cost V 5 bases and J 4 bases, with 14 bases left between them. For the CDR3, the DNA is TGTGCCATCAGTCCATGGGACGCTCTCACCGGGGAGCTGTTTTTT. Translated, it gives CAISPWDALTGELFF.

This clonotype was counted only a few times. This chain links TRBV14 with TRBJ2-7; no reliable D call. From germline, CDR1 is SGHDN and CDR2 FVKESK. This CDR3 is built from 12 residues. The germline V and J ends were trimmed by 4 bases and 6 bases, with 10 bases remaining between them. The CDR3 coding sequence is TGTGCCAGCAGCCCGCATATGGGCGAGCAGTACTTC. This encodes CASSPHMGEQYF.

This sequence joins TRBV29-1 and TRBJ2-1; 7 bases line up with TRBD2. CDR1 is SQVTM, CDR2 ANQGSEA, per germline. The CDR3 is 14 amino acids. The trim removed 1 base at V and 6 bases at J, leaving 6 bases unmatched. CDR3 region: CSVEGAGAGNEQFF. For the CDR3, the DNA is TGCAGCGTTGAAGGCGCGGGAGCCGGCAATGAGCAGTTCTTC.

The CDR3 DNA sequence: TGTGCCACGAGGAGGGAAGGAACTTTCTTT. Protein: CATRREGTFF. The genes are TRBV28 and TRBJ1-1, with D uncertain. Looked up from germline, CDR1 is MDHEN and CDR2 is SYDVKM. The V and J ends lost 10 bases and 12 bases respectively, with 15 bases between them. This CDR3 is built from 10 residues.

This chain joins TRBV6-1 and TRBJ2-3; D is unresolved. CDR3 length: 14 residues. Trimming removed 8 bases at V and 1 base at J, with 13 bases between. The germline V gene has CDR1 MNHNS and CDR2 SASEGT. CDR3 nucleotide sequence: TGTGCCAGCCCCCATGTGGGCTGCACAGATACGCAGTATTTT. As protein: CASPHVGCTDTQYF.

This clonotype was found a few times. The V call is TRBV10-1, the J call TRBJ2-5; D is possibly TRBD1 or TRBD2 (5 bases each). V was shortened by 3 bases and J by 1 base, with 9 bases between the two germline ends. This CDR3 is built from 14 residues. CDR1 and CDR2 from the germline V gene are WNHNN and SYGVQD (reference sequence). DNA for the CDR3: TGCGCCAGCAGTGACTCAGGGACCCAAGAGACCCAGTACTTC. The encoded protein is CASSDSGTQETQYF.

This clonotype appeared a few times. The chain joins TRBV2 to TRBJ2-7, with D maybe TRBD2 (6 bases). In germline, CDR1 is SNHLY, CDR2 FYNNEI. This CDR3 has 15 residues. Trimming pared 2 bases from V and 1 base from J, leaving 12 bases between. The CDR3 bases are TGTGCCAGCAGTGAAACAAATCGGGGGTCCTACGAGCAGTACTTC. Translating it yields CASSETNRGSYEQYF.

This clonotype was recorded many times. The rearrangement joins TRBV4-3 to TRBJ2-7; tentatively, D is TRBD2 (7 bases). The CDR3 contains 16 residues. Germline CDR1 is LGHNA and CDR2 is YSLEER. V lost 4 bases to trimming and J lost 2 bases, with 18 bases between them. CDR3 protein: CASSPGEGGGTYEQYF. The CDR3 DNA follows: TGCGCCAGCAGCCCGGGAGAGGGGGGGGGGACCTACGAGCAGTACTTC.

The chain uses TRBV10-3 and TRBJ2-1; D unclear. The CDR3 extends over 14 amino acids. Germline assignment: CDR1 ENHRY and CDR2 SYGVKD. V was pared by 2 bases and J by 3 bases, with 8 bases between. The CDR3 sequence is CAISEGIGYNEQFF. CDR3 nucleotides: TGTGCCATCAGTGAGGGCATAGGCTACAATGAGCAGTTCTTC.

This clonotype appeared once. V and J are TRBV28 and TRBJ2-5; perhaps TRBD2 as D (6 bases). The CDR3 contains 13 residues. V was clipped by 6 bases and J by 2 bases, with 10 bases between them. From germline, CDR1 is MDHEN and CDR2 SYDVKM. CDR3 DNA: TGTGCCAGCAGGCGGAGGGGACAAGAGACCCAGTACTTC. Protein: CASRRRGQETQYF.

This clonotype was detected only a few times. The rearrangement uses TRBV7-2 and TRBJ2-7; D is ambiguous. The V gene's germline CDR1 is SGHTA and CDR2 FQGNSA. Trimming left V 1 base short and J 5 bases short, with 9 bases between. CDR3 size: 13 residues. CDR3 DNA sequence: TGTGCCAGCAGCTTAGGATCACGGGACGAGCAGTACTTC. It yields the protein CASSLGSRDEQYF.

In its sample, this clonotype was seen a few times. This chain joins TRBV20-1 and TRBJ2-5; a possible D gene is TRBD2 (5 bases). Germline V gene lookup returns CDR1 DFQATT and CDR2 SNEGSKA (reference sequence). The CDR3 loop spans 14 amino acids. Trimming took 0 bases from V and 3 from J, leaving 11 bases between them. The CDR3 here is CSARDPLAKETQYF. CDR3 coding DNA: TGCAGTGCTAGAGATCCCCTAGCCAAAGAGACCCAGTACTTC.

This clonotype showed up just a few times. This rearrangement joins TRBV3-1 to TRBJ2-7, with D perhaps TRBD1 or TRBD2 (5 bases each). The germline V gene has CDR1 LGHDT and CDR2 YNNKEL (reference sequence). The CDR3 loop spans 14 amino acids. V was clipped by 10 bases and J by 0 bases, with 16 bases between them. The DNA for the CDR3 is TGTGCCACCAGTCAGGGACCGAGCTCCTACGAGCAGTACTTC. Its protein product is CATSQGPSSYEQYF.

The DNA of the CDR3 is TGCGCCAGCAGTTTGTCCCGACAGAAAGCTAACTATGGCTACACCTTC. Amino acids: CASSLSRQKANYGYTF. The chain couples TRBV5-1 to TRBJ1-2, with a weak D call TRBD1 (5 bases). The germline CDR1 and CDR2 sequences are SGHRS and YFSETQ. The CDR3 runs 16 residues. Trimming shortened V by 5 bases and J by 0 bases, and 17 bases separated the two germline ends.